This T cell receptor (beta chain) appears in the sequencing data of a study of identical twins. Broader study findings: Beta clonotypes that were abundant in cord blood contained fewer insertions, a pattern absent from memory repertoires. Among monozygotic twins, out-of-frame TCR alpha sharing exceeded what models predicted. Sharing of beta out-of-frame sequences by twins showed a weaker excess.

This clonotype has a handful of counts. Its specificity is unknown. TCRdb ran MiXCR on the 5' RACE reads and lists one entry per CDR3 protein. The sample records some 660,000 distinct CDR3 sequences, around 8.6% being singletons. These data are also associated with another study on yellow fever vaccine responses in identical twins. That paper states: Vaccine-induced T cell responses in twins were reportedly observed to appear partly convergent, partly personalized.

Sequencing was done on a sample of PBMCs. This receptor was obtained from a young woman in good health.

The CDR3 nucleotides read TGCAGTGCTGCCCCAAGGGGACTAGCTCTTGAGACCCAGTACTTC. This translates into CSAAPRGLALETQYF. This chain connects TRBV20-1 to TRBJ2-5; 9 positions match TRBD2. CDR1 and CDR2 from the germline V gene are DFQATT and SNEGSKA (reference sequence). The CDR3 is made up of 15 amino acids. Trimming cost V 5 bases and J 5 bases; bases outside gene matches: 12.